This TCR beta chain was captured by sequencing in a study of tumor-infiltrating lymphocytes in primary liver carcinoma. Regarding the study as a whole: The study found tumor-adjacent and tumor-blood pairs overlapped less than tumor region pairs.

cDNA specific to TCR beta was made from around 470 ng of total RNA, with a constant-region primer employed for priming. ARM-PCR, slightly modified, supplied the TCR beta libraries through three nested multiplex PCR rounds. Forward primers for TRBV1-TRBV30 and a C-beta reverse primer served the first two PCR rounds, at roughly 10 cycles each. TCRdb redid the calling of the multiplex PCR reads with MiXCR, one entry per CDR3 protein. The profile shows 90,000 to 150,000 distinct CDR3 sequences, about two thirds of them singletons. Co-extraction yielded RNA and DNA from about 20-30 mg of unsorted bulk tissue. There are 13 residues in the CDR3. The germline CDR1 and CDR2 sequences are SQVTM and ANQGSEA. About this clonotype: Its matching antigen is unknown. Sequence at one end of the junction differs from germline and may be a read error.

The receptor was isolated from a woman between 55 and 75 years old with primary liver carcinoma and hepatitis B virus infection. The chain joins TRBV29-1 to TRBJ1-5; D may be TRBD1 (6 bases). Sequenced sample: tumor-adjacent normal liver tissue. CDR3 residues: CSVARDNSQPQHF. DNA of the CDR3: TGCAGCGTTGCACGGGACAACAGTCAGCCCCAGCATTTC.